A selection of T cell receptor beta chains follows, all from one sample in a study of T cell repertoires in cytomegalovirus infection. TCRdb passed the reads through MiXCR, listing each CDR3 protein once. This table has roughly 230,000 distinct CDR3 sequences, about 20% appearing once. Sequencing was performed on CD8+ T cells from PBMCs. All receptors derive from a human donor in good health (CMV status not recorded). Some clones in this sample may be carry-over from other donors' samples. The CDR3 runs from the conserved cysteine through the conserved F or W. Fields, in order: J gene, clone size, V gene, D gene, CDR3 DNA, CDR3 protein. D genes are given only for firm matches. Some rows have no size entry. The others give once, few or many, or a class for an expanded clone.

J: TRBJ1-1; size: NA; V: TRBV19; D: TRBD1; DNA: TGTGCCAGTAGTATTTGGACAGGTCGCGAAGCTTTCTTT; CDR3: CASSIWTGREAFF
J: TRBJ2-7; size: NA; V: TRBV14; D: TRBD1; DNA: TGTGCCAGCAGCCAGGAATTTCAGGGGGCCGAGCAGTACTTC; CDR3: CASSQEFQGAEQYF
J: TRBJ1-5; size: NA; V: TRBV19; D: NA; DNA: TGTGCCAGTAGTATTCCCTTCGAGGGCATCAATCAGCCCCAGCATTTT; CDR3: CASSIPFEGINQPQHF
J: TRBJ2-1; size: NA; V: TRBV20-1; D: NA; DNA: TGCAGTGCTAGAATGGACAGAGATTCCTACAATGAGCAGTTCTTC; CDR3: CSARMDRDSYNEQFF
J: TRBJ1-2; size: NA; V: TRBV29-1; D: NA; DNA: TGCAGCGTGGAGACAACCGTCTATGGCTACACCTTC; CDR3: CSVETTVYGYTF
J: TRBJ2-7; size: many; V: TRBV6-5; D: TRBD1; DNA: TGTGCCAGCAGTTACACCGGGACAGGGTGGGCGTACGAGCAGTACTTC; CDR3: CASSYTGTGWAYEQYF
J: TRBJ2-5; size: NA; V: TRBV12-3/TRBV12-4; D: TRBD2; DNA: TGTGCCAGCAGTTTAGTGGATTTGGAGCGGGGGGCCGGGGCCCAGTACTTC; CDR3: CASSLVDLERGAGAQYF
J: TRBJ2-1; size: few; V: TRBV28; D: NA; DNA: TGTGCCAGCAGTTTCCCCGGGAAGGAGCAGTTCTTC; CDR3: CASSFPGKEQFF
J: TRBJ1-6; size: few; V: TRBV14; D: TRBD1; DNA: TGTGCCAGCAGCCAAGTAGGGACAGGGGTCAATTCACCCCTCCACTTT; CDR3: CASSQVGTGVNSPLHF
J: TRBJ1-1; size: NA; V: TRBV9; D: NA; DNA: TGTGCCAGCAGCGTAGGCATCAGCACTGAAGCTTTCTTT; CDR3: CASSVGISTEAFF
J: TRBJ1-1; size: many; V: TRBV20-1; D: NA; DNA: TGCAGTGCTTTCTCGAGCCTCTCGAACACTGAAGCTTTCTTT; CDR3: CSAFSSLSNTEAFF
J: TRBJ1-2; size: NA; V: TRBV24-1; D: NA; DNA: TGTGCACCGAGGGGGGTTTACTATGGCTACACCTTC; CDR3: CAPRGVYYGYTF
J: TRBJ2-2; size: NA; V: TRBV28; D: TRBD2; DNA: TGTGCCAGCAGTTCCCGGGGGGGCCTCACCGGGGAGCTGTTTTTT; CDR3: CASSSRGGLTGELFF
J: TRBJ2-7; size: few; V: TRBV7-6; D: NA; DNA: TGTGCCAGCAGCTTCGGGTCCCCCGGGGAGCAGGGATCCTACGAGCAGTACTTC; CDR3: CASSFGSPGEQGSYEQYF
J: TRBJ1-1; size: few; V: TRBV6-2/TRBV6-3; D: NA; DNA: TGTGCCAGCACTCCGGTCACAGGAACTGAAGCTTTCTTT; CDR3: CASTPVTGTEAFF
J: TRBJ1-4; size: few; V: TRBV9; D: TRBD1; DNA: TGTGCCAGCAGCGTTGGACAGGGTCATCCTAATAATGAAAAACTGTTTTTT; CDR3: CASSVGQGHPNNEKLFF
J: TRBJ2-2; size: NA; V: TRBV29-1; D: TRBD2; DNA: TGCAGCGTTAGGTGGCTAGCGGGGATGGCCGGGGAGCTGTTTTTT; CDR3: CSVRWLAGMAGELFF
J: TRBJ2-1; size: few; V: TRBV27; D: TRBD2; DNA: TGTGCCAGCACGATTAGCGGGAGCTCCTACAATGAGCAGTTCTTC; CDR3: CASTISGSSYNEQFF
J: TRBJ1-2; size: many; V: TRBV12-3/TRBV12-4; D: NA; DNA: TGTGCCAGTCTGGGAGGCCCTTACTATGGCTACACCTTC; CDR3: CASLGGPYYGYTF
J: TRBJ2-4; size: NA; V: TRBV12-3/TRBV12-4; D: NA; DNA: TGTGCCAGCAAGGTCGGGGGAAACATTCAGTACTTC; CDR3: CASKVGGNIQYF
J: TRBJ1-1; size: NA; V: TRBV13; D: NA; DNA: TGTGCCAGCAGCTCCGCCGGGACAATAAACACTGAAGCTTTCTTT; CDR3: CASSSAGTINTEAFF
J: TRBJ2-2; size: few; V: TRBV5-1; D: NA; DNA: TGCGCCAGCAGCTTGCTGGGTTCTGGGGAGCTGTTTTTT; CDR3: CASSLLGSGELFF
J: TRBJ1-5; size: NA; V: TRBV20-1; D: NA; DNA: TGCAGTGCCGGCGACGCCCAAGGCGAAGGATTAAGTAAGCCCCAGCATTTT; CDR3: CSAGDAQGEGLSKPQHF
J: TRBJ1-3; size: many; V: TRBV7-8; D: NA; DNA: TGTGCCAGCAGCTTAGGGTGGGGGACTGGAAACACCATATATTTT; CDR3: CASSLGWGTGNTIYF
J: TRBJ2-1; size: NA; V: TRBV19; D: NA; DNA: TGTGCCACCGAGATTGGGTCCTCCTACAATGAGCAGTTCTTC; CDR3: CATEIGSSYNEQFF
J: TRBJ2-7; size: many; V: TRBV7-6; D: NA; DNA: TGTGCCAGCAGCTTAGCGCCCACCTACGAGCAGTACTTC; CDR3: CASSLAPTYEQYF
J: TRBJ1-2; size: few; V: TRBV18; D: NA; DNA: TGTGCCAGCTCACCACCAGGAGGGTATGGCTACACCTTC; CDR3: CASSPPGGYGYTF
J: TRBJ2-1; size: few; V: TRBV6-5; D: TRBD2; DNA: TGTGCCAGCAGTTCGACTAGCGGGGGGGCCTACAATGAGCAGTTCTTC; CDR3: CASSSTSGGAYNEQFF
J: TRBJ2-7; size: once; V: TRBV27; D: TRBD1; DNA: TGTGCCAGCACAGGGGATGGGACAGGTCGCACCTACGAGCAGTACTTC; CDR3: CASTGDGTGRTYEQYF
J: TRBJ2-2; size: NA; V: TRBV27; D: TRBD1; DNA: TGTGCCAGCAGTTTTTTGGGACAGGGCACCGGGGAGCTGTTTTTT; CDR3: CASSFLGQGTGELFF
J: TRBJ2-3; size: few; V: TRBV5-5; D: TRBD2; DNA: TGTGCCAGCAGCTTGGCCGGGGGGGGCGGTGGAGATACGCAGTATTTT; CDR3: CASSLAGGGGGDTQYF
J: TRBJ1-2; size: many; V: TRBV7-8; D: TRBD1; DNA: TGTGCCAGCAGCAAAGGACAGGCCTATGGCTACACCTTC; CDR3: CASSKGQAYGYTF
J: TRBJ1-2; size: few; V: TRBV13; D: NA; DNA: TGTGCCAGCAGCGGCCAAGACCGGACCTATGGCTACACCTTC; CDR3: CASSGQDRTYGYTF
J: TRBJ1-1; size: few; V: TRBV12-3/TRBV12-4; D: NA; DNA: TGTGCCAGCAGTTTAGGTTACATGAACACTGAAGCTTTCTTT; CDR3: CASSLGYMNTEAFF
J: TRBJ2-7; size: many; V: TRBV28; D: TRBD2; DNA: TGTGCCAGCAGTTTAGGTCGGGGACTAAACTACGAGCAGTACTTC; CDR3: CASSLGRGLNYEQYF
J: TRBJ1-1; size: NA; V: TRBV29-1; D: NA; DNA: TGCAGCGTTGACGTTAGTACTGAAGCTTTCTTT; CDR3: CSVDVSTEAFF
J: TRBJ2-7; size: NA; V: TRBV7-4; D: NA; DNA: TGTGCCAGCAGCGATGGGGGGTGGGAGCAGTACTTC; CDR3: CASSDGGWEQYF
J: TRBJ2-7; size: many; V: TRBV6-2/TRBV6-3; D: TRBD2; DNA: TGTGCCAGCAGTTACTCGGGACTAGCGGGGGGACTGGCGGACGAGCAGTACTTC; CDR3: CASSYSGLAGGLADEQYF
J: TRBJ1-6; size: few; V: TRBV27; D: NA; DNA: TGTGCCAGCAGTTCAGTGAATTCACCCCTCCACTTT; CDR3: CASSSVNSPLHF
J: TRBJ1-2; size: many; V: TRBV19; D: NA; DNA: TGTGCCAGTGACCCGGGACTAGACTATGGCTACACCTTC; CDR3: CASDPGLDYGYTF
J: TRBJ2-7; size: few; V: TRBV28; D: TRBD2; DNA: TGTGCCAGCAGTTTATTGCGGGAGGGGTCCTACGAGCAGTACTTC; CDR3: CASSLLREGSYEQYF